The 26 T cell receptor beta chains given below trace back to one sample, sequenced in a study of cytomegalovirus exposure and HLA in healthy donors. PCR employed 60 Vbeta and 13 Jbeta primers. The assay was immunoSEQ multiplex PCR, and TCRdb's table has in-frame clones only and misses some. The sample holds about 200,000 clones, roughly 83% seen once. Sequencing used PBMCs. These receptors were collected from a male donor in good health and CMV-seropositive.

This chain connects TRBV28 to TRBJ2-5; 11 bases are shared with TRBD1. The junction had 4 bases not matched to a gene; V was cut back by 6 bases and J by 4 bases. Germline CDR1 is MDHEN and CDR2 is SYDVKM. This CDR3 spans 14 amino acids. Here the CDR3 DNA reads TGTGCCAGCAGCCCGGACAGGGGGCCAGAGACCCAGTACTTC. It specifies CASSPDRGPETQYF. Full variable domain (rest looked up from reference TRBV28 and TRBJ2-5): DVKVTQSSRYLVKRTGEKVFLECVQDMDHENMFWYRQDPGLGLRLIYFSYDVKMKEKGDIPEGYSVSREKKERFSLILESASTNQTSMYLCASSPDRGPETQYFGPGTRLLVL.

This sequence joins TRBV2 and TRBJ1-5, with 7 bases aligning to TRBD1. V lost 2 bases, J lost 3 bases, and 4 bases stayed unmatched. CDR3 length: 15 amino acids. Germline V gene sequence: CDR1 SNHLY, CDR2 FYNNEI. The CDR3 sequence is CASSEPGTVNQPQHF. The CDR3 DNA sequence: TGTGCCAGCAGTGAACCAGGGACAGTCAATCAGCCCCAGCATTTT.

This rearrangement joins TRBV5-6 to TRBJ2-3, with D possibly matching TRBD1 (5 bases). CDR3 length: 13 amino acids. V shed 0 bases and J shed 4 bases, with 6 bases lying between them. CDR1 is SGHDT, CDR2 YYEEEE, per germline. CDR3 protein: CASSLGGPDTQYF. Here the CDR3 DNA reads TGTGCCAGCAGCTTGGGGGGCCCAGATACGCAGTATTTT.

CDR3 sequence: CASSHGASNEQFF. The CDR3 DNA reads TGTGCCAGCAGCCACGGAGCGAGTAATGAGCAGTTCTTC. The chain couples TRBV7-3 to TRBJ2-1; D remains unclear. CDR3 size: 13 residues. V lost 5 bases to trimming and J lost 7 bases, with 12 bases between them. Germline V CDR1 and CDR2: SGHTA, FQGTGA.

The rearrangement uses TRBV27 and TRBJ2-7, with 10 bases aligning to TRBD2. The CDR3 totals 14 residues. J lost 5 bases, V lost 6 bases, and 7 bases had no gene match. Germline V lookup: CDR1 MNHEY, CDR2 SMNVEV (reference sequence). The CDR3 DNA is TGTGCCAGCAGGCCGGGACTAGCGACGCACGAGCAGTACTTC. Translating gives CASRPGLATHEQYF.

CDR3 DNA sequence: TGCGCCAGCAGCCCAGGTAGGTCCACTGAAGCTTTCTTT. Residues: CASSPGRSTEAFF. V and J are TRBV4-1 and TRBJ1-1; D not certain. The CDR3 has 13 amino acids. V was clipped by 4 bases and J by 4 bases, with 10 bases between them. Germline V gives CDR1 MGHRA, CDR2 YSYEKL.

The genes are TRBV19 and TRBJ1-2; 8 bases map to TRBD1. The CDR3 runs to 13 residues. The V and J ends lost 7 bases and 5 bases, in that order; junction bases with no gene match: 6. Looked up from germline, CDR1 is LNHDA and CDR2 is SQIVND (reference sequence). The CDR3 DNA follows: TGTGCCAGTACTCCGGACAGGGCATATGGCTACACCTTC. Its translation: CASTPDRAYGYTF.

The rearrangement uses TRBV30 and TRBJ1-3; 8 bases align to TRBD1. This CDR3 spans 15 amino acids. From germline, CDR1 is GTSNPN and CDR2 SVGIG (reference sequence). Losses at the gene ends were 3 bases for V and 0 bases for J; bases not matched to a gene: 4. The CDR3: CAWSKDRASGNTIYF. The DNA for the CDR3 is TGTGCCTGGAGCAAGGACAGGGCCTCTGGAAACACCATATATTTT. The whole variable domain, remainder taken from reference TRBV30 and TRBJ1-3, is SQTIHQWPATLVQPVGSPLSLECTVEGTSNPNLYWYRQAAGRGLQLLFYSVGIGQISSEVPQNLSASRPQDRQFILSSKKLLLSDSGFYLCAWSKDRASGNTIYFGEGSWLTVV.

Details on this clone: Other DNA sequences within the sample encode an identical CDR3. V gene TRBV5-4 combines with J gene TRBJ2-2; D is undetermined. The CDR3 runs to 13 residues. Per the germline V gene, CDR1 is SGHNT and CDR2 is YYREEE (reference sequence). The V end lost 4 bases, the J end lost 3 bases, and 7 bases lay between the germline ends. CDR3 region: CASSPTYTGELFF. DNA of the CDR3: TGTGCCAGCAGCCCGACATACACCGGGGAGCTGTTTTTT.

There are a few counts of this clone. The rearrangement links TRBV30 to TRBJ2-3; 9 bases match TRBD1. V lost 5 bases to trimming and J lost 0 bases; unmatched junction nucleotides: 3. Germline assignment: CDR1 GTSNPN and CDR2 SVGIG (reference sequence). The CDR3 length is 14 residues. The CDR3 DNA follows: TGTGCCTGGGAACAGGGGGCGAGCACAGATACGCAGTATTTT. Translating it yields CAWEQGASTDTQYF.

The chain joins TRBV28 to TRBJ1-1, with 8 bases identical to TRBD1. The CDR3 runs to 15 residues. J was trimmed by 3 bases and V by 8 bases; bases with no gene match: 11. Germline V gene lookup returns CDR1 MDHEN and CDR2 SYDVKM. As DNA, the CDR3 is TGTGCCAGCGCAACACAAAGGGACAGGTACACTGAAGCTTTCTTT. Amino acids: CASATQRDRYTEAFF.

This CDR3 reads CASSLGPGGGQPQHF. For the CDR3, the DNA is TGTGCCAGCAGCTTAGGTCCAGGGGGCGGTCAGCCCCAGCATTTT. The genes are TRBV11-2 and TRBJ1-5; 8 bases align to TRBD1. Germline CDR1 is SGHAT and CDR2 is FQNNGV. V lost 1 base and J lost 6; bases outside the gene matches: 5. The CDR3 covers 15 residues.

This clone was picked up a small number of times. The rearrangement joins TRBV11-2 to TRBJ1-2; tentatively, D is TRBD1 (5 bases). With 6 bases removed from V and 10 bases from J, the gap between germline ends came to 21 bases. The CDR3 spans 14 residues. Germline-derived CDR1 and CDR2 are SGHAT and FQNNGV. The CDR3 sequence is CASRPFPGTNTYTF. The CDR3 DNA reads TGTGCCAGCAGACCATTTCCCGGGACTAATACCTACACCTTC.

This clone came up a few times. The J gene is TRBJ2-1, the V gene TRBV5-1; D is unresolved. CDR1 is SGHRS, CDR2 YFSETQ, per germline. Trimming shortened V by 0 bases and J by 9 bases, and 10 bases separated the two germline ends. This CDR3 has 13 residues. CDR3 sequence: CASSLAGLGEQFF. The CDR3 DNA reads TGCGCCAGCAGCTTGGCGGGTCTAGGTGAGCAGTTCTTC.

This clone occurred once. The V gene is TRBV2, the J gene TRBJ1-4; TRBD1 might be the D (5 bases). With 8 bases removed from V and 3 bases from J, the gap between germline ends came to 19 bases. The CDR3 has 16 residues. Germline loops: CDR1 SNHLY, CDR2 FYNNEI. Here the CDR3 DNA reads TGTGCCAGCCGCACTTACCAGGGTCTTTCTAATGAAAAACTGTTTTTT. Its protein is CASRTYQGLSNEKLFF.

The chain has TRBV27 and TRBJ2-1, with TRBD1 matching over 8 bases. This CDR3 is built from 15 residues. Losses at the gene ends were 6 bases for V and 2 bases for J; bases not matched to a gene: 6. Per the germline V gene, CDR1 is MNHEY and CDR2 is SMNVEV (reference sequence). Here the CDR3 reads CASRKETGAYNEQFF. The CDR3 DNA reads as TGTGCCAGCAGGAAAGAGACAGGGGCCTACAATGAGCAGTTCTTC.

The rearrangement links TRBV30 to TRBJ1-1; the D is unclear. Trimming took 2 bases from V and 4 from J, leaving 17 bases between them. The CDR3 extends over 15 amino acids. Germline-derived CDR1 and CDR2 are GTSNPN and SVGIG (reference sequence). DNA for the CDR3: TGTGCCTGGAGTACCTCAGGCCTTGGGAGCACTGAAGCTTTCTTT. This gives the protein CAWSTSGLGSTEAFF.

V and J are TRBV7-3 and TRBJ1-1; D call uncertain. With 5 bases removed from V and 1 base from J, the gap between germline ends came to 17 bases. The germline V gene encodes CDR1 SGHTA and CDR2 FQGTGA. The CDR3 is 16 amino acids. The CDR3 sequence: CASSEGRTGPNTEAFF. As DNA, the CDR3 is TGTGCCAGCAGCGAAGGAAGGACTGGTCCGAACACTGAAGCTTTCTTT.

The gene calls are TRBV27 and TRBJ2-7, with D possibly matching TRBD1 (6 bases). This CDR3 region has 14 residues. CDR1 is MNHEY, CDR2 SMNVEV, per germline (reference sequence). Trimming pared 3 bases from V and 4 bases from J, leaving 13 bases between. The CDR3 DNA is TGTGCCAGCAGTTTTCGTTTGGGGGCGTACGAGCAGTACTTC. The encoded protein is CASSFRLGAYEQYF.

The CDR3 bases are TGTGCCAGCAGCTTTGCTAGCGGCACCGGGGAGCTGTTTTTT. Its protein product is CASSFASGTGELFF. V is TRBV7-2 and J is TRBJ2-2, with 7 positions matching TRBD2. V shed 3 bases and J 4 bases; nucleotides not matched to a gene: 2. The CDR3 spans 14 residues. Germline V gives CDR1 SGHTA, CDR2 FQGNSA.

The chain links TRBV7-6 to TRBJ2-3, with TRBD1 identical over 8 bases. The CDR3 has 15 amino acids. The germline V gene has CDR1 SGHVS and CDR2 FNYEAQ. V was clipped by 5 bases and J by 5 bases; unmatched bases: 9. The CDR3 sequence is CASSPRTGLGDTQYF. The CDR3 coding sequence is TGTGCCAGCAGCCCCCGGACAGGGTTGGGAGATACGCAGTATTTT.

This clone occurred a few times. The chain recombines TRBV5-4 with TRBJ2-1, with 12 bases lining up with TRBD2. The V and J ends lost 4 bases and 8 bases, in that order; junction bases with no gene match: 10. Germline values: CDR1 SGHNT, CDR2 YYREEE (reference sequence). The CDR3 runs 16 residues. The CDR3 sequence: CASSPPPSGRADEQFF. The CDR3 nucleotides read TGTGCCAGCAGCCCCCCTCCTAGCGGGAGGGCGGATGAGCAGTTCTTC.

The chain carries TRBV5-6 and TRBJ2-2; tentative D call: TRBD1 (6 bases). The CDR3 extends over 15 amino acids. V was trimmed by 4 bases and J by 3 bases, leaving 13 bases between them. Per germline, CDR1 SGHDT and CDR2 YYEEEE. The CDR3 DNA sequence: TGTGCCAGCAGCCCCCTGTGGGGGCACACCGGGGAGCTGTTTTTT. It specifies CASSPLWGHTGELFF. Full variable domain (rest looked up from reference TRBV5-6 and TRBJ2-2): DAGVTQSPTHLIKTRGQQVTLRCSPKSGHDTVSWYQQALGQGPQFIFQYYEEEERQRGNFPDRFSGHQFPNYSSELNVNALLLGDSALYLCASSPLWGHTGELFFGEGSRLTVL.

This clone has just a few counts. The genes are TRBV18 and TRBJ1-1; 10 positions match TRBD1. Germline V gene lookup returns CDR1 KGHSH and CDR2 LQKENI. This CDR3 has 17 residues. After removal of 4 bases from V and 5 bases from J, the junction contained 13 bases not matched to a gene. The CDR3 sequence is CASSQTRQGQGMTEAFF. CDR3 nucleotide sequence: TGTGCCAGCTCACAGACTCGCCAGGGACAGGGGATGACTGAAGCTTTCTTT.

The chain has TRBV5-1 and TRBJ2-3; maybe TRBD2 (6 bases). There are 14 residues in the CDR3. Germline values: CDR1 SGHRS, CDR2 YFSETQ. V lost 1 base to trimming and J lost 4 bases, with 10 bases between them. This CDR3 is CASSLQLAADTQYF. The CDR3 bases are TGCGCCAGCAGCTTGCAACTAGCCGCAGATACGCAGTATTTT.

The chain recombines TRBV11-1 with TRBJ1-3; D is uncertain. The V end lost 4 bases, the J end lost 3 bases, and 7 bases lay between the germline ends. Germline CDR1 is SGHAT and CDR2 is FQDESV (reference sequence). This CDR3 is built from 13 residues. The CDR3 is CASSSSVGNTIYF. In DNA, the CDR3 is TGTGCCAGCAGCTCCTCGGTTGGAAACACCATATATTTT.